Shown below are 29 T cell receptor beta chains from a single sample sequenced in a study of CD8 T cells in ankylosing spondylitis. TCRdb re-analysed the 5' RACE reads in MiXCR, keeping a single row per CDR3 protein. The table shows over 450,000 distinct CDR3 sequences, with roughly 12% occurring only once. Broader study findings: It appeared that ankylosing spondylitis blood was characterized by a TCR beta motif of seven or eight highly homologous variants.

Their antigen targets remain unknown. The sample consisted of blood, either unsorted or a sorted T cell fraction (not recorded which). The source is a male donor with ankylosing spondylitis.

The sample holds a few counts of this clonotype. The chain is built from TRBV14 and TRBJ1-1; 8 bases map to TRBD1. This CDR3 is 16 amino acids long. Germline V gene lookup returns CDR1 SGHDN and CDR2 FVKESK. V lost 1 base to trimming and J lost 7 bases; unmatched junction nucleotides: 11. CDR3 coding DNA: TGTGCCAGCAGCCAAGCCCTGGACAGGGACCGATTTGAAGCTTTCTTT. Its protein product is CASSQALDRDRFEAFF. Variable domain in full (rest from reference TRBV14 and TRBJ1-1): EAGVTQFPSHSVIEKGQTVTLRCDPISGHDNLYWYRRVMGKEIKFLLHFVKESKQDESGMPNNRFLAERTGGTYSTLKVQPAELEDSGVYFCASSQALDRDRFEAFFGQGTRLTVV.

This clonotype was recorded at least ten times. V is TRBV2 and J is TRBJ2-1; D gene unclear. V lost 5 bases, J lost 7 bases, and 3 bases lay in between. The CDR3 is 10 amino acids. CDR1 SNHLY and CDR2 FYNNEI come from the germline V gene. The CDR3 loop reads CASSRNEQFF. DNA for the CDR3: TGTGCCAGCAGTCGGAATGAGCAGTTCTTC.

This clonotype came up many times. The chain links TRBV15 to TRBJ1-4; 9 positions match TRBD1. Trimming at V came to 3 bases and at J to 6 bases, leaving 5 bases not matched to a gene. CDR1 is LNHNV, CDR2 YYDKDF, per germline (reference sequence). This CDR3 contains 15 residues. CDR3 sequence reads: CATSRDRGWDEKLFF. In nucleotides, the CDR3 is TGTGCCACCAGCAGGGACAGGGGATGGGATGAAAAACTGTTTTTT.

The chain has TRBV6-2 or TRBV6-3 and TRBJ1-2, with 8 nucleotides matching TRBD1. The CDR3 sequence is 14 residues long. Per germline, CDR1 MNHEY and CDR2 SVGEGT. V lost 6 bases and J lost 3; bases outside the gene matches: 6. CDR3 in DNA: TGTGCCAGCAGCGCGGACAGGGAGGACTATGGCTACACCTTC. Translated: CASSADREDYGYTF.

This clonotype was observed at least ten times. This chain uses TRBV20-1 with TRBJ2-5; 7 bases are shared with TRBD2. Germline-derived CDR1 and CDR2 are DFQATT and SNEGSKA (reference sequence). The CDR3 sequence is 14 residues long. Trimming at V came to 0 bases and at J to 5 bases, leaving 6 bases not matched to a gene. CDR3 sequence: CSARDTAGDETQYF. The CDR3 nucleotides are TGCAGTGCTAGAGATACGGCGGGGGACGAGACCCAGTACTTC.

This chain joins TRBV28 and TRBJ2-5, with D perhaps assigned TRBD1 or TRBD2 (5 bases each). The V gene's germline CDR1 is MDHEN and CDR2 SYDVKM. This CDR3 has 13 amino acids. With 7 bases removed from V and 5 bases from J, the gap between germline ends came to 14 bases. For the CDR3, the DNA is TGTGCCAGCATTCCGGGGCGGATGGAGACCCAGTACTTC. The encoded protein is CASIPGRMETQYF.

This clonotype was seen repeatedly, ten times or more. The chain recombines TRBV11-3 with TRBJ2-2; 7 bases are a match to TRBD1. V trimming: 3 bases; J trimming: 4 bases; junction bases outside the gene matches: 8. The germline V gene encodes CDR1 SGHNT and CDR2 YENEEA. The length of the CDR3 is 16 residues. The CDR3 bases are TGTGCCAGCAGCTTCGGCAGGGGGTTACCCACCGGGGAGCTGTTTTTT. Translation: CASSFGRGLPTGELFF.

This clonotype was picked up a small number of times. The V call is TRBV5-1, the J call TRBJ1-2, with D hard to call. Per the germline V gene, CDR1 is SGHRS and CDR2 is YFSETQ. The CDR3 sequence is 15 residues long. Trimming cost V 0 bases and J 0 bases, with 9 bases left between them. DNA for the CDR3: TGCGCCAGCAGCTTGGAGGCAGGCACTAACTATGGCTACACCTTC. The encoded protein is CASSLEAGTNYGYTF.

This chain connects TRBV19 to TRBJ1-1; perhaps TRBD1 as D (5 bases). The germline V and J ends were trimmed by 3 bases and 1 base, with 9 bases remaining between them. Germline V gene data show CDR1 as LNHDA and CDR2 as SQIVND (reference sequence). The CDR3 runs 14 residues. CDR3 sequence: CASSISGANTEAFF. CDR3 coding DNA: TGTGCCAGTAGTATTAGTGGGGCGAACACTGAAGCTTTCTTT.

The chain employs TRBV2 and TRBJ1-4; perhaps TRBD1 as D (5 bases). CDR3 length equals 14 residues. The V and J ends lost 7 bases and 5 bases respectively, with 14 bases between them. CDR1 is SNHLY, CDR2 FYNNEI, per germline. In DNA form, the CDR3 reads TGTGCCAGCACCCGGGACGGTGGGAATGAAAAACTGTTTTTT. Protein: CASTRDGGNEKLFF.

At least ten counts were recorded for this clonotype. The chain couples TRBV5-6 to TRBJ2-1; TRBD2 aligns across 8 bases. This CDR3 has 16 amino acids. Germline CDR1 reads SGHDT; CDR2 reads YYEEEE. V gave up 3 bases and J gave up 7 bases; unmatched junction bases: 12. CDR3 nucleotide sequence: TGTGCCAGCAGCTGGCAGCGGGAGCGTCGGAGGAATGAGCAGTTCTTC. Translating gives CASSWQRERRRNEQFF.

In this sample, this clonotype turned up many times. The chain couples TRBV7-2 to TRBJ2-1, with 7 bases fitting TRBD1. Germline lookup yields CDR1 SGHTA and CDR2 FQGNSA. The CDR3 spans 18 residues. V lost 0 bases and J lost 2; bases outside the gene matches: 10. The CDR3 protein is CASSLAAGTASAYNEQFF. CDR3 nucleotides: TGTGCCAGCAGCTTAGCCGCAGGGACAGCGAGTGCCTACAATGAGCAGTTCTTC.

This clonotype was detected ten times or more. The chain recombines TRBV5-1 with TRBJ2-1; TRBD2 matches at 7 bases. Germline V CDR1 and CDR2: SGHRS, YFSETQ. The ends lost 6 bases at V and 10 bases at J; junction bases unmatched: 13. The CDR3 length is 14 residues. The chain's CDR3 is CASNRLAGEGEQFF. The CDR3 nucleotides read TGCGCCAGCAATCGCTTAGCGGGTGAGGGCGAGCAGTTCTTC.

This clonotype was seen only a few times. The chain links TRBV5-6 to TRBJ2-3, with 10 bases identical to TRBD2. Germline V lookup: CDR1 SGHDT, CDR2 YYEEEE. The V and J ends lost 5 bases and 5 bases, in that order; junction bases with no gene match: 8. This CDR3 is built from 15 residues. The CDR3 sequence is CASSSAGGPGDTQYF. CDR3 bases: TGTGCCAGCAGTTCAGCGGGAGGGCCTGGAGATACGCAGTATTTT.

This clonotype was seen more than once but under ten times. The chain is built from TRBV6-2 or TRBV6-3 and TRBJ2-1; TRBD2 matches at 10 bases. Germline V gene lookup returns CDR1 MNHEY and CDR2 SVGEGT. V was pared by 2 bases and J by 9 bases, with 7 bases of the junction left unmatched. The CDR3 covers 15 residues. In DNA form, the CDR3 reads TGTGCCAGCAGTTACGCTAGCGGGAGCACGAGTGAGCAGTTCTTC. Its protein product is CASSYASGSTSEQFF.

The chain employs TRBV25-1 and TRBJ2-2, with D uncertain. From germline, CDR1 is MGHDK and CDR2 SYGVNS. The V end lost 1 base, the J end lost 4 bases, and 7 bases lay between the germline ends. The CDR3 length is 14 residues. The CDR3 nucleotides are TGTGCCAGCAGTGAATCGTCATTCACCGGGGAGCTGTTTTTT. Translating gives CASSESSFTGELFF.

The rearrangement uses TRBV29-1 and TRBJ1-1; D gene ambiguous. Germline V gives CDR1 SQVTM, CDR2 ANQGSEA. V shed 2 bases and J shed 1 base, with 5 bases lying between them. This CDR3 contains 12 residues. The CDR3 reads CSVERWNTEAFF. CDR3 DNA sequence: TGCAGCGTTGAAAGGTGGAACACTGAAGCTTTCTTT.

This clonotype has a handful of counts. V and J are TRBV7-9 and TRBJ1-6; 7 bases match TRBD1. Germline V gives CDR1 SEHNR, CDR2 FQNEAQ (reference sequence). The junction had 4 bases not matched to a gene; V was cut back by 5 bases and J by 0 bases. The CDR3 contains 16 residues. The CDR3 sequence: CASSPGQSSYNSPLHF. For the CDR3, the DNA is TGTGCCAGCAGCCCGGGACAGAGCTCCTATAATTCACCCCTCCACTTT.

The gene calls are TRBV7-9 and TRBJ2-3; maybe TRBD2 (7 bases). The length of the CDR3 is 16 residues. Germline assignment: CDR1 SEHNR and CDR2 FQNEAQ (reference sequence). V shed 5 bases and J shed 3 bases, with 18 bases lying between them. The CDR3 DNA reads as TGTGCCAGCAGCATGCCGGGGGCGGGAGTTACAGATACGCAGTATTTT. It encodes CASSMPGAGVTDTQYF. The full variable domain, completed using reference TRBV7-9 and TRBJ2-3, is DTGVSQNPRHKITKRGQNVTFRCDPISEHNRLYWYRQTLGQGPEFLTYFQNEAQLEKSRLLSDRFSAERPKGSFSTLEIQRTEQGDSAMYLCASSMPGAGVTDTQYFGPGTRLTVL.

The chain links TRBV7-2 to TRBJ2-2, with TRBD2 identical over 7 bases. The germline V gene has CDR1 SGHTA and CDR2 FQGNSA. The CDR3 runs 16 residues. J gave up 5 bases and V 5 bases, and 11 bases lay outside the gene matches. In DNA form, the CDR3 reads TGTGCCAGCAGCCCCCGGACTGGCGGGAGAACCGGGGAGCTGTTTTTT. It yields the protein CASSPRTGGRTGELFF. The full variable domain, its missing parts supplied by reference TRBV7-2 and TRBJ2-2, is GAGVSQSPSNKVTEKGKDVELRCDPISGHTALYWYRQSLGQGLEFLIYFQGNSAPDKSGLPSDRFSAERTGGSVSTLTIQRTQQEDSAVYLCASSPRTGGRTGELFFGEGSRLTVL.

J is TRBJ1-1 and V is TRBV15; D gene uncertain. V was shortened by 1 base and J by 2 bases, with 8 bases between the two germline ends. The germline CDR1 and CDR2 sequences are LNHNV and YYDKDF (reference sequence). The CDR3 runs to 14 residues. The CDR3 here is CATSRGVTNTEAFF. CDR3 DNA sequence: TGTGCCACCAGCAGAGGGGTTACTAACACTGAAGCTTTCTTT.

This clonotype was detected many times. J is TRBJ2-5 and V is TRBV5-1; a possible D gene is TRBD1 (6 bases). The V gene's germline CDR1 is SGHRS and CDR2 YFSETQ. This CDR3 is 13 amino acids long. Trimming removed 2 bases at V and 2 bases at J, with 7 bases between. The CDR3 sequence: CASSFGQQETQYF. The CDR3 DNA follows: TGCGCCAGCAGCTTCGGACAGCAAGAGACCCAGTACTTC.

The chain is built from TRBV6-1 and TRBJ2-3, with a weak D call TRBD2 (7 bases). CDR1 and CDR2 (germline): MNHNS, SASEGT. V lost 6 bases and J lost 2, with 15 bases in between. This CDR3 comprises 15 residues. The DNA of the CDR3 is TGTGCCAGCAGCCCGGGGGGCGGGTACACAGATACGCAGTATTTT. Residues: CASSPGGGYTDTQYF.

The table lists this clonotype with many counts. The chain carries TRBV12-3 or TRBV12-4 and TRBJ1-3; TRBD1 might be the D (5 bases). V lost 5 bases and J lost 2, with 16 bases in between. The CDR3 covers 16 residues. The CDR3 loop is CASSTSAGQTGNTIYF. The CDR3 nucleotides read TGTGCCAGCAGTACCTCGGCAGGGCAGACTGGAAACACCATATATTTT.

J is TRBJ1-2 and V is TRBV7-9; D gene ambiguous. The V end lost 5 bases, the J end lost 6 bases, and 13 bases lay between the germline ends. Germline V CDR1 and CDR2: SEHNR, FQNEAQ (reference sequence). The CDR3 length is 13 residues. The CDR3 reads CASSLTGFDGYTF. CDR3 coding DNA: TGTGCCAGCAGCCTGACGGGGTTCGATGGCTACACCTTC.

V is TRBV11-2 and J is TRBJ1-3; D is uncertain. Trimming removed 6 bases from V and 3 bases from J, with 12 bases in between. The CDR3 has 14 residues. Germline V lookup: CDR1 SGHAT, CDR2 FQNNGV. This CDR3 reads CASSPGSDGNTIYF. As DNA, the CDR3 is TGTGCCAGCAGTCCCGGGAGTGATGGAAACACCATATATTTT.

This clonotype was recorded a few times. CDR3 DNA sequence: TGTGCCATCAGTGATACTAGCGGGGCCTACGAGCAGTACTTC. Translated: CAISDTSGAYEQYF. The chain employs TRBV10-3 and TRBJ2-7, with 10 bases matching TRBD2. After removal of 3 bases from V and 2 bases from J, the junction contained 1 base not matched to a gene. The CDR3 runs 14 residues. The germline V gene encodes CDR1 ENHRY and CDR2 SYGVKD.

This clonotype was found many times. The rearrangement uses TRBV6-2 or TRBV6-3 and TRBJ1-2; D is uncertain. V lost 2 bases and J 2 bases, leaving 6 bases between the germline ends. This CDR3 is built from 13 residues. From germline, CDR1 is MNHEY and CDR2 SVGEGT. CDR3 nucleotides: TGTGCCAGCAGTTACGACGGAAACTATGGCTACACCTTC. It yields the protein CASSYDGNYGYTF.

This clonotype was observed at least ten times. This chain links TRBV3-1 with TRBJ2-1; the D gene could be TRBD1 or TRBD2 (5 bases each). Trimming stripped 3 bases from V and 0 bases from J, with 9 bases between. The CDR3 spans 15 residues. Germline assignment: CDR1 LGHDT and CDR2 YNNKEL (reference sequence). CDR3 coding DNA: TGTGCCAGCAGCCACCGGGGCTTCTCCTACAATGAGCAGTTCTTC. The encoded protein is CASSHRGFSYNEQFF.